This TCR beta chain was captured in a study of low-dose radiotherapy and immunotherapy resistance in tumors (dated by TCRdb to the early 2020s). For context, the study as a whole: Cohort 1 received 0.5 Gy per fraction every 2 weeks, with a prescribed total PTV dose of 6.5 Gy. Patients in Cohort 2 were given 1 Gy per fraction every two weeks, for a total of 13 Gy across 26 weeks. Nivolumab was administered intravenously as a 240 mg flat dose every two weeks, and ipilimumab was administered intravenously at 1 mg/kg every six weeks. Intravenous cyclophosphamide at 200 mg/m2 was administered every two weeks, one day ahead of each radiation and immunotherapy administration. Starting on cycle 1 day 1, patients took 300 mg of aspirin by mouth once a day for four cycles. Superscript III and a set of TRAV- and TRBV-specific primers were used to synthesize first-strand cDNA, so that both TCRalpha and TCRbeta chains were covered. No randomization into treatment groups was done for the people taking part in the trial. The translational analysis covered eight patients: three from the first dose cohort and the first five from the second dose cohort.

The time point label here, explained by the study, means: after trial treatment. The treatment or condition tag for this specimen amounts to: LDRT plus nivolumab, ipilimumab, low-dose cyclophosphamide and aspirin (RACIN trial). The donors came from RACIN, which was a single-arm phase I dose-escalation trial that paired nivolumab and ipilimumab with aspirin, low-dose cyclophosphamide and low-dose radiotherapy. Eligible patients had advanced, TIL-negative solid tumors. The listed sequencing device is Illumina HiSeq 2500. TCRs were amplified with Phusion for around 20 PCR cycles using a constant-region primer together with the adapter attached to the V primers. Isolated mRNA was amplified with the MessageAmp II aRNA Amplification Kit, using a roughly 17-hour in vitro transcription at 37°C. The Dynabeads mRNA DIRECT Purification Kit was used to isolate mRNA for TCR sequencing. Indexed Illumina adapters were added in a second Phusion PCR of around 23 cycles, and the PCR products were purified with AMPure XP beads. The authors processed their data as follows. Custom Perl scripts were used to pool TCR sequences that encoded the same protein, to remove out-of-frame sequences, and to calculate the abundance of each clonotype. TCR sequences supported by only a single read were excluded from analysis. Shannon entropy, Gini index, clonality, richness, and the frequency of TCRs shared between repertoires were included as repertoire metrics. TCRdb handled the public reads itself, with Q25 trimming in fastp and clone calling in MiXCR, and kept productive beta chains. Rows with a matching CDR3 protein are joined into one entry that keeps the most common DNA and genes. These V and J calls derive from TCRdb rather than the authors' analysis. The sample includes approximately 52,000 distinct CDR3 sequences, with around 34% observed a single time. The ten largest make up over 7% of the sample.

A remark on this clonotype: Its antigen is still unknown. Base-call qualities are not available, and no considerably larger clone is one nucleotide away.

The junction carries 10 bases between V and J, which are trimmed by 0 bases and 2 bases respectively. CDR1 DFQATT and CDR2 SNEGSKA are derived from the germline V gene (reference sequence). Counted from cysteine to phenylalanine, this CDR3 has 14 amino acids. Only CDR3 DNA remains: 42 bases, in frame from the first base. The sequencing used PBMCs, collected after low-dose radiotherapy plus immunotherapy. The chain links TRBV20-1 with TRBJ1-2, and perhaps TRBD1 as D gene, on 6 matching bases. The clonotype comes from a male donor with rectosigmoid adenocarcinoma. The DNA sequence is as follows: TGCAGTGCTAGAGATGCGACAGGAAACTATGGCTACACCTTC. It is translated as CSARDATGNYGYTF.